This TCR beta chain came from a study of cytomegalovirus exposure and HLA in healthy donors. Points from the study as a whole: Analysis was performed later, and it showed HLA-associated TCR beta chains to be more clonally expanded than equally common others.

This clone was observed a few times. The antigen is undetermined. PCR involved 60 Vbeta and 13 Jbeta primers. Sequencing was performed with immunoSEQ multiplex PCR; in TCRdb, only in-frame clones are kept and a portion is missing. This sample has about 150,000 clones, with about a tenth found just once. Germline assignment: CDR1 MDHEN and CDR2 SYDVKM. The CDR3 totals 13 residues. V lost 6 bases, J lost 8 bases, and 7 bases stayed unmatched. Sequencing was performed on PBMCs. The source is a male donor in good health and CMV-seronegative. The chain carries TRBV28 and TRBJ1-2; TRBD1 matches 9 bases. The DNA for the CDR3 is TGTGCCAGCAGGGGACAGGGCCCTCAAGGCTACACCTTC. It yields the protein CASRGQGPQGYTF.